Shown below are 18 T cell receptor beta chains from a single sample sequenced in a study of blood T cells in healthy people across ages. Combining a sample-barcoded 5' primer with a J-beta primer mix, a second PCR ran for roughly 6 to 11 cycles. One entry per CDR3 protein, called by TCRdb with MiXCR from the 5' RACE reads. The sample records about 1.4 million distinct CDR3 sequences, around 59% being singletons. The specimen sequenced was blood. The source is a man younger than 35 in good health.

The chain carries TRBV6-5 and TRBJ2-7; TRBD2 might be the D (5 bases). The CDR3 extends over 12 amino acids. Germline V gives CDR1 MNHEY, CDR2 SVGAGI. With 8 bases removed from V and 7 bases from J, the gap between germline ends came to 15 bases. The CDR3 here is CASATRVGEQYF. The CDR3 DNA follows: TGTGCCAGCGCCACGCGGGTTGGGGAGCAGTACTTC.

This clonotype was picked up a small number of times. Here the CDR3 reads CASSLPRGARLISTDTQYF. CDR3 bases: TGTGCCAGCAGCTTACCCCGGGGGGCCCGTTTAATTAGTACAGATACGCAGTATTTT. The chain links TRBV11-2 to TRBJ2-3; the D gene is possibly TRBD2 (7 bases). The V gene lost 2 bases and the J gene lost 3 bases, with 24 bases spanning the gap. The germline gives CDR1 SGHAT, CDR2 FQNNGV. The CDR3 extends over 19 amino acids.

In its sample, this clonotype was seen once. The CDR3 loop is CASSLWASGRDNEQFF. CDR3 in DNA: TGTGCCAGCAGCTTATGGGCTAGCGGGAGAGACAATGAGCAGTTCTTC. The chain carries TRBV7-6 and TRBJ2-1, with TRBD2 matching over 10 bases. Germline V lookup: CDR1 SGHVS, CDR2 FNYEAQ. The CDR3 has 16 residues. Trimming took 2 bases from V and 5 from J; bases not matched to a gene: 6.

The chain carries TRBV6-5 and TRBJ1-1; D may be TRBD1 (5 bases). With 6 bases removed from V and 1 base from J, the gap between germline ends came to 9 bases. Germline CDR1 is MNHEY and CDR2 is SVGAGI. CDR3 size: 13 residues. The chain's CDR3 is CASRTESNTEAFF. The CDR3, as DNA: TGTGCCAGCAGGACAGAGTCGAACACTGAAGCTTTCTTT.

The chain joins TRBV20-1 to TRBJ1-1, with D unresolved. Germline CDR1 is DFQATT and CDR2 is SNEGSKA (reference sequence). CDR3 length: 14 residues. Deletions cut 4 bases from V and 1 base from J, with 13 bases between. This chain's CDR3 is CSANPTRGNTEAFF. The CDR3 DNA follows: TGCAGTGCTAACCCTACCCGGGGGAACACTGAAGCTTTCTTT.

This clonotype was seen a few times. This chain uses TRBV7-9 with TRBJ2-6, with D possibly TRBD2 on 6 matching bases. V was clipped by 8 bases and J by 0 bases, with 14 bases between them. Germline-derived CDR1 and CDR2 are SEHNR and FQNEAQ (reference sequence). The CDR3 consists of 16 residues. The CDR3 here is CASPSGLPSGANVLTF. CDR3 nucleotide sequence: TGTGCCAGCCCATCGGGACTTCCCTCTGGGGCCAACGTCCTGACTTTC.

The chain uses TRBV20-1 and TRBJ2-1, with unresolved D. The CDR3 runs to 14 residues. Trimming took 0 bases from V and 0 from J, leaving 6 bases between them. Germline CDR1 and CDR2: DFQATT and SNEGSKA (reference sequence). DNA for the CDR3: TGCAGTGCTAGAGAGAGCATCTCCTACAATGAGCAGTTCTTC. It is translated as CSARESISYNEQFF.

This clonotype was detected only a few times. The V and J genes are TRBV28 and TRBJ2-1; 10 nucleotides align to TRBD2. The V gene's germline CDR1 is MDHEN and CDR2 SYDVKM. The V segment lost 6 bases and the J segment 8 bases; nucleotides outside the gene matches: 22. The CDR3 length is 19 residues. The CDR3 DNA is TGTGCCAGCAGCCCAGAACAAACCCTAGCGGGAGCTTCGACGGATGAGCAGTTCTTC. Amino acids: CASSPEQTLAGASTDEQFF. The whole variable domain, remainder taken from reference TRBV28 and TRBJ2-1, is DVKVTQSSRYLVKRTGEKVFLECVQDMDHENMFWYRQDPGLGLRLIYFSYDVKMKEKGDIPEGYSVSREKKERFSLILESASTNQTSMYLCASSPEQTLAGASTDEQFFGPGTRLTVL.

The chain joins TRBV7-2 to TRBJ2-4; TRBD2 is a possible D gene (7 bases). The DNA matches TRBJ2-7 better at its end, which makes the J call doubtful. The CDR3 is 14 amino acids. Germline V gene sequence: CDR1 SGHTA, CDR2 FQGNSA. CDR3 residues: CASSLEAGAHEQYF. DNA for the CDR3: TGTGCCAGCAGCTTAGAGGCGGGGGCACACGAGCAGTACTTC.

This chain joins TRBV12-3 or TRBV12-4 and TRBJ1-2; 11 positions match TRBD1. The CDR3 loop spans 15 amino acids. Unmatched junction bases numbered 8, after V lost 7 bases and J lost 4 bases. The CDR3 DNA is TGTGCCAGCACTCCTTTGGGGACAGGGGGCTATGGCTACACCTTC. Residues: CASTPLGTGGYGYTF.

This chain links TRBV12-3 or TRBV12-4 with TRBJ1-2; weak D call: TRBD1 (5 bases). CDR3 length equals 16 residues. Trimming took 3 bases from V and 3 from J, leaving 17 bases between them. Written as DNA, the CDR3 is TGTGCCAGCAGTTTCCGGCTTGTGGGCAGGGACTATGGCTACACCTTC. Protein: CASSFRLVGRDYGYTF.

The chain employs TRBV7-2 and TRBJ2-1; no firm D call. CDR1 is SGHTA, CDR2 FQGNSA, per germline. The CDR3 spans 14 residues. V dropped 5 bases and J dropped 2 bases, with 10 bases sitting between them. CDR3 in DNA: TGTGCCAGCAGCCCCCCGCCCCCCTACAATGAGCAGTTCTTC. This translates into CASSPPPPYNEQFF. Looking up the rest from reference TRBV7-2 and TRBJ2-1 gives the full variable domain: GAGVSQSPSNKVTEKGKDVELRCDPISGHTALYWYRQSLGQGLEFLIYFQGNSAPDKSGLPSDRFSAERTGGSVSTLTIQRTQQEDSAVYLCASSPPPPYNEQFFGPGTRLTVL.

This clonotype has more than one count but fewer than ten. The chain employs TRBV29-1 and TRBJ2-7; D unclear. The germline CDR1 and CDR2 sequences are SQVTM and ANQGSEA. The CDR3 is 12 amino acids. V was cut by 4 bases and J by 6 bases, with 13 bases left in between. CDR3 nucleotides: TGCAGCGTTGTGCGCGACAAAGGCGAGCAGTACTTC. Translating it yields CSVVRDKGEQYF.

The chain joins TRBV12-5 to TRBJ2-7; 8 bases line up with TRBD2. The J segment lost 3 bases and the V segment lost 7 bases, leaving 14 bases of the junction unmatched. In germline, CDR1 is LGHNT, CDR2 FRNRAP. The CDR3 is 16 amino acids. The CDR3 region is CASANVGTSLIYEQYF. The CDR3 bases are TGTGCTAGTGCCAATGTGGGGACTAGTCTAATCTACGAGCAGTACTTC.

There are a few counts of this clonotype. The rearrangement uses TRBV20-1 and TRBJ2-7; no clear D gene. The length of the CDR3 is 12 residues. V gave up 1 base and J gave up 2 bases, with 6 bases separating them. Per the germline V gene, CDR1 is DFQATT and CDR2 is SNEGSKA (reference sequence). The CDR3 here is CSARAPTYEQYF. DNA for the CDR3: TGCAGTGCTAGAGCCCCAACCTACGAGCAGTACTTC.

This rearrangement joins TRBV6-4 to TRBJ1-1; D is unclear. The germline V and J ends were trimmed by 5 bases and 7 bases, with 14 bases remaining between them. CDR1 is MRHNA and CDR2 is SNTAGT in the germline V gene. The CDR3 loop spans 13 amino acids. The CDR3 DNA sequence: TGTGCCAGCAGTTCTACAGACTCCTTTGAAGCTTTCTTT. It translates to CASSSTDSFEAFF.

This chain uses TRBV7-2 with TRBJ2-4, with D perhaps matching TRBD2 (5 bases). Germline assignment: CDR1 SGHTA and CDR2 FQGNSA. The CDR3 is 13 residues long. The germline V and J ends were trimmed by 5 bases and 13 bases, with 18 bases remaining between them. CDR3 DNA: TGTGCCAGCAGCCTAAGGGTACGGGAAGAGCAGTACTTC. Its protein product is CASSLRVREEQYF.

The chain joins TRBV2 to TRBJ2-1; 9 positions agree with TRBD2. Germline CDR1 reads SNHLY; CDR2 reads FYNNEI. J was trimmed by 4 bases and V by 7 bases; bases with no gene match: 14. The CDR3 has 17 amino acids. CDR3 loop: CASTRNMGRGGYNEQFF. CDR3 DNA sequence: TGTGCCAGCACCCGGAACATGGGGCGGGGGGGATACAATGAGCAGTTCTTC.